Listed below are T cell receptor beta chains from one sample, sequenced in a study of cytomegalovirus exposure and HLA in healthy donors. TCRdb's copy holds only in-frame clones and misses some; the assay was immunoSEQ multiplex PCR. In the table there are 200,000 or so clones, about 79% of which are singletons. Sequenced: PBMCs. These receptors came from a boy aged 2 to 9 in good health and CMV-seronegative. Both conserved end residues are part of each CDR3. The order of the fields is J gene, D gene, V gene, clone size, CDR3 protein, CDR3 DNA. A D gene is named only where the DNA matches it firmly. Clone size is shown for a subset of rows, as once, few, many or a class of expanded clone.

>TRBJ1-5|.|TRBV29-1|.
CSVEQGYGQPQHF
TGCAGCGTTGAGCAGGGATATGGGCAGCCCCAGCATTTT
>TRBJ1-5|.|TRBV6-5|once
CASSRDRGGNQPQHF
TGTGCCAGCAGTCGCGACCGGGGGGGCAATCAGCCCCAGCATTTT
>TRBJ2-7|TRBD1|TRBV4-1|.
CASSHPGQGYEQYF
TGCGCCAGCAGCCATCCGGGACAGGGCTACGAGCAGTACTTC
>TRBJ2-6|.|TRBV4-2|.
CASSPGSGANVLTF
TGTGCCAGCAGCCCAGGGTCTGGGGCCAACGTCCTGACTTTC
>TRBJ2-7|.|TRBV2|.
CASSEREVNEQYF
TGTGCCAGCAGTGAACGGGAAGTGAACGAGCAGTACTTC
>TRBJ2-3|.|TRBV29-1|once
CSVEGRGNTDTQYF
TGCAGCGTTGAAGGGCGGGGAAACACAGATACGCAGTATTTT
>TRBJ2-7|TRBD2|TRBV5-6|.
CASSTGTSESYEQYF
TGTGCCAGCAGCACCGGGACTAGCGAATCATACGAGCAGTACTTC
>TRBJ1-1|TRBD1|TRBV4-3|.
CASSQGRTGDTEAFF
TGCGCCAGCAGCCAAGGAAGGACAGGGGACACTGAAGCTTTCTTT
>TRBJ2-7|.|TRBV5-4|.
CASSLEGSGVEQYF
TGTGCCAGCAGCTTGGAGGGTTCGGGGGTCGAGCAGTACTTC
>TRBJ2-3|TRBD1|TRBV7-6|.
CASSSRIGQGRIDTQYF
TGTGCCAGCAGCTCAAGAATTGGACAGGGCAGGATCGATACGCAGTATTTT
>TRBJ1-2|TRBD1|TRBV12-5|.
CASGLTGTELNYGYTF
TGTGCTAGTGGTTTGACCGGGACAGAGCTCAACTATGGCTACACCTTC
>TRBJ1-1|.|TRBV19|.
CASMVGPGGTEAFF
TGTGCCAGTATGGTGGGACCGGGGGGCACTGAAGCTTTCTTT
>TRBJ2-7|.|TRBV6-5|.
CASSYRQGGYEQYF
TGTGCCAGCAGTTACAGGCAGGGGGGATACGAGCAGTACTTC
>TRBJ1-1|.|TRBV4-1|.
CASSSGTPFSVNTEAFF
TGCGCCAGCAGCTCCGGGACACCGTTCAGTGTGAACACTGAAGCTTTCTTT
>TRBJ2-6|TRBD2|TRBV2|.
CASSRWGGAGANVLTF
TGTGCCAGCAGTAGATGGGGGGGAGCTGGGGCCAACGTCCTGACTTTC
>TRBJ1-6|TRBD1|TRBV9|few
CASCQGVNSPLHF
TGTGCCAGTTGCCAGGGGGTTAATTCACCCCTCCACTTT
>TRBJ2-7|.|TRBV15|.
CATSRAGPVNSYEQYF
TGTGCCACCAGCAGAGCAGGGCCAGTCAATTCCTACGAGCAGTACTTC
>TRBJ2-7|.|TRBV9|.
CASSAEDSYEQYF
TGTGCCAGCAGCGCCGAGGACTCCTACGAGCAGTACTTC
>TRBJ2-3|.|TRBV18|few
CASSPDQDTQYF
TGTGCCAGCTCACCAGATCAGGATACGCAGTATTTT
>TRBJ1-1|TRBD1|TRBV19|few
CASSILRAGGRNTEAFF
TGTGCCAGTAGTATACTTCGGGCAGGGGGCCGAAACACTGAAGCTTTCTTT
>TRBJ2-7|.|TRBV7-2|.
CASSLSGASYEQYF
TGTGCCAGCAGCTTATCAGGGGCTTCCTACGAGCAGTACTTC
>TRBJ2-1|TRBD2|TRBV7-2|.
CASSLDLAGGYNEQFF
TGTGCCAGCAGCTTAGACCTAGCGGGGGGTTACAATGAGCAGTTCTTC
>TRBJ2-7|.|TRBV4-1|.
CASSRSLDSSYEQYF
TGCGCCAGCAGCCGCTCGCTGGACAGCTCCTACGAGCAGTACTTC
>TRBJ2-7|TRBD1|TRBV6-1|.
CASSELWTGSSYEQYF
TGTGCCAGCAGTGAGCTATGGACAGGGAGCTCCTACGAGCAGTACTTC
>TRBJ2-7|.|TRBV27|.
CASRGLDDSYEQYF
TGTGCCAGCAGGGGATTAGACGACAGCTACGAGCAGTACTTC
>TRBJ2-7|TRBD1|TRBV15|.
CATSRDWDRDGFAYEQYF
TGTGCCACCAGCAGAGATTGGGACAGGGACGGTTTTGCCTACGAGCAGTACTTC
>TRBJ2-3|.|TRBV7-2|.
CASSFSGVTDTQYF
TGTGCCAGCAGCTTCAGCGGAGTCACAGATACGCAGTATTTT
>TRBJ2-7|TRBD1|TRBV10-2|.
CASSEGQGALYEQYF
TGCGCCAGCAGTGAGGGGCAGGGGGCCCTTTACGAGCAGTACTTC
>TRBJ2-7|TRBD2|TRBV7-3|.
CASSPGGPVEQYF
TGTGCCAGCAGTCCGGGGGGGCCTGTCGAGCAGTACTTC
>TRBJ1-2|.|TRBV5-1|.
CASSLAANYGYTF
TGCGCCAGCAGCTTGGCAGCGAACTATGGCTACACCTTC
>TRBJ1-2|.|TRBV6-1|few
CASSLSDLANYGYTF
TGTGCCAGCAGTCTGTCTGATCTAGCTAACTATGGCTACACCTTC
>TRBJ2-7|.|TRBV19|.
CASSIGHPSSYEQYF
TGTGCCAGTAGTATCGGACATCCGAGCTCCTACGAGCAGTACTTC
>TRBJ2-5|TRBD2|TRBV13|.
CASSPRLAGGETQYF
TGTGCCAGCAGCCCTCGACTAGCGGGGGGAGAGACCCAGTACTTC
>TRBJ2-5|TRBD1|TRBV4-1|.
CASSRFWDRGMETQYF
TGCGCCAGCAGCCGGTTTTGGGACAGGGGAATGGAGACCCAGTACTTC
>TRBJ2-2|TRBD2|TRBV7-2|.
CASSSGGLAAGELFF
TGTGCCAGCAGCTCAGGGGGACTAGCGGCCGGGGAGCTGTTTTTT
>TRBJ1-4|.|TRBV12-2|.
CASRPEGDRGPNEKLFF
TGTGCAAGTCGCCCCGAGGGAGACAGGGGGCCTAATGAAAAACTGTTTTTT
>TRBJ2-2|TRBD2|TRBV7-6|once
CASSFLAGAPGNTGELFF
TGTGCCAGCAGCTTTCTAGCGGGGGCTCCGGGGAACACCGGGGAGCTGTTTTTT
>TRBJ2-3|TRBD2|TRBV5-1|.
CASSSGTSGNTDTQYF
TGCGCCAGCAGCTCTGGGACTAGCGGAAACACAGATACGCAGTATTTT
>TRBJ1-2|.|TRBV30|.
CACEQVVGYGYTF
TGTGCCTGTGAACAGGTGGTGGGCTATGGCTACACCTTC
>TRBJ2-7|.|TRBV20-1|.
CSARQNYEQYF
TGCAGTGCTAGGCAGAACTACGAGCAGTACTTC
>TRBJ1-1|TRBD1|TRBV6-5|once
CASRDRTANTEAFF
TGTGCCAGCAGGGACAGGACCGCGAACACTGAAGCTTTCTTT
>TRBJ2-4|.|TRBV9|.
CASSVGGAGAKNIQYF
TGTGCCAGCAGCGTAGGTGGAGCGGGAGCCAAAAACATTCAGTACTTC
>TRBJ1-2|.|TRBV30|.
CAWGRSPTGWNGYTF
TGTGCCTGGGGGAGGTCGCCCACGGGGTGGAATGGCTACACCTTC
>TRBJ2-7|TRBD1|TRBV10-3|.
CAISGTAGDRGHEQYF
TGTGCCATCAGTGGCACCGCCGGGGACAGGGGCCACGAGCAGTACTTC
>TRBJ2-7|TRBD1|TRBV27|once
CASRSPGQGSYEQYF
TGTGCCAGCAGGTCACCCGGACAGGGTAGCTACGAGCAGTACTTC